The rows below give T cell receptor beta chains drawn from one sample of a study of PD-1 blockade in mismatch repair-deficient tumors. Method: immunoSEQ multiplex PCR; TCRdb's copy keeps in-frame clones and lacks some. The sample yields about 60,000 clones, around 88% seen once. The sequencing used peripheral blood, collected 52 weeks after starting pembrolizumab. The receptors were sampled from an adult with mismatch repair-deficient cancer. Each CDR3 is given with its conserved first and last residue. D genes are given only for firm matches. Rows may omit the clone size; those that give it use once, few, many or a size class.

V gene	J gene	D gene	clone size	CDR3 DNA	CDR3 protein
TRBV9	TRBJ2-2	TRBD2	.	TGTGCCAGCAGCATATCTAGCGGGAGAGGAACCGGGGAGCTGTTTTTT	CASSISSGRGTGELFF
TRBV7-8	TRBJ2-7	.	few	TGTGCCAGCAGCTTAGACAGGGCCTACGAGCAGTACTTC	CASSLDRAYEQYF
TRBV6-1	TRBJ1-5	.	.	TGTGCCAGCAGTGAAGCAAGATTTTTTAGCAATCAGCCCCAGCATTTT	CASSEARFFSNQPQHF
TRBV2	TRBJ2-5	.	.	TGTGCCAGCAGTGACTGGAGCTGGGAGCAAGAGACCCAGTACTTC	CASSDWSWEQETQYF
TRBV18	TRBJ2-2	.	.	TGTGCCAGCTCACCTCCTATGGGAGGGAACACCGGGGAGCTGTTTTTT	CASSPPMGGNTGELFF
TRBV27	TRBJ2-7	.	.	TGTGCCAGCAGTTTCCGGGCGGGTTTCCGCGAGCAGTACTTC	CASSFRAGFREQYF
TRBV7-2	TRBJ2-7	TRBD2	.	TGTGCCAGCAGCTTTGCGGGGGCCTACGAGCAGTACTTC	CASSFAGAYEQYF
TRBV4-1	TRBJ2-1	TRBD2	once	TGCGCCAGCAGCCTTCACGCGGGAGGTGGGGTGATTGAGCAGTTCTTC	CASSLHAGGGVIEQFF
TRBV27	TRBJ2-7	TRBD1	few	TGTGCCAGCAGTTTAGGGACAGGGCACGAGCAGTACTTC	CASSLGTGHEQYF
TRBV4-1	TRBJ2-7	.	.	TGCGCCAGCAGCCACTCGACAGGTAGCCGGTACGAGCAGTACTTC	CASSHSTGSRYEQYF
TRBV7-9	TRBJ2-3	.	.	TGTGCCAGCACCCTTTCTGCGGGGTTCCTAGATACGCAGTATTTT	CASTLSAGFLDTQYF
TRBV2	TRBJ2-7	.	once	TGTGCCAGCAGCGCCTCGGTTGGTGGGGTCGAGCAGTACTTC	CASSASVGGVEQYF
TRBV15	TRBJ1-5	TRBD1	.	TGTGCCACCAGCAGAGCAGCTCGGAACAGGGGACTCCATCAGCCCCAGCATTTT	CATSRAARNRGLHQPQHF
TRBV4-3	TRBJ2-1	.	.	TGCGCCAGCAGCCCCGGTAGCGGCCGCTCCTACAATGAGCAGTTCTTC	CASSPGSGRSYNEQFF
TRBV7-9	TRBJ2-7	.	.	TGTGCCAGCAGCCACCCGGGAAAGAAGGGCAGGGCCTACGAGCAGTACTTC	CASSHPGKKGRAYEQYF
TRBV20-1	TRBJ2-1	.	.	TGCAGTGCGAAGTGGTGGGATGAGCAGTTCTTC	CSAKWWDEQFF
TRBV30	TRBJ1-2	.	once	TGTGCCTGGAGTCTCACTACCCAGTCGCGAGGCTACACCTTC	CAWSLTTQSRGYTF
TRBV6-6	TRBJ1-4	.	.	TGTGCCAGCAGTTCTGGTGAAAAACTGTTTTTT	CASSSGEKLFF
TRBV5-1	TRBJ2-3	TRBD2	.	TGCGCCAGCAGCTTGGCTTCGGGGACTAGGGTGCGCACAGATACGCAGTATTTT	CASSLASGTRVRTDTQYF
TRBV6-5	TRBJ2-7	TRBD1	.	TGTGCCAGCAGTACGGACAGGGGTGGCGAGCAGTACTTC	CASSTDRGGEQYF
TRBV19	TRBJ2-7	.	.	TGTGCCAGTAGTATACAGGGCGAGCAGTACTTC	CASSIQGEQYF
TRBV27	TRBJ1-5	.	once	TGTGCCAGCAGTTTATCGACGGGGGCCAGTCAGCCCCAGCATTTT	CASSLSTGASQPQHF
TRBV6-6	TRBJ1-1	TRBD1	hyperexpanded	TGTGCCAGCAGTTACTCCCCGGACAGGGGAGCTTTCTTT	CASSYSPDRGAFF
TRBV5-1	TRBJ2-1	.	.	TGCGCCAGCAGCTTGAACGGGGATGTCCGGAATGAGCAGTTCTTC	CASSLNGDVRNEQFF
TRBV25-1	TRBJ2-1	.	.	TGTGCCAGCAAATCGGGAAACATCTACAATGAGCAGTTCTTC	CASKSGNIYNEQFF
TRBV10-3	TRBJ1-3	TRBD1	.	TGTGCCACCCAGGACAGGGGTGGAAACACCATATATTTT	CATQDRGGNTIYF
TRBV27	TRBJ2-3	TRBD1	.	TGTGCCAGCAGTTTATCAGGGGACAGGGAGACAGATACGCAGTATTTT	CASSLSGDRETDTQYF
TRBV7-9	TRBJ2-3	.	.	TGTGCCAGCAGCTTAGGAGCGGAGGGTACGCAGTATTTT	CASSLGAEGTQYF
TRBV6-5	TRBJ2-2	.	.	TGTGCCAGCAGTTTCGGGGACACGGGCACCGGGGAGCTGTTTTTT	CASSFGDTGTGELFF
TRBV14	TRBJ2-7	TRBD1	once	TGTGCCAGCAGCCTATTTGGGACAGGCTCCTACGAGCAGTACTTC	CASSLFGTGSYEQYF
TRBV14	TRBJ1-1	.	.	TGTGCCAGCAGCCAAGCCGGGAAAGCTTTCTTT	CASSQAGKAFF
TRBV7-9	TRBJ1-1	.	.	TGTGCCAGCAGCTTAGCGTGGAGCGGCACTGAAGCTTTCTTT	CASSLAWSGTEAFF
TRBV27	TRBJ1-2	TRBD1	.	TGTGCCAGCAGTTTAGGGCAGGGGGCGGGATATGGCTACACCTTC	CASSLGQGAGYGYTF
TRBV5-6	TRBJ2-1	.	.	TGTGCCAGCAGCTTGGCGCTGGAGAACAATGAGCAGTTCTTC	CASSLALENNEQFF
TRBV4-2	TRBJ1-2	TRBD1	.	TGTGCCAGCAGCCAAGATAGCTGGGGACAGGGCAGAAATGGCTACACCTTC	CASSQDSWGQGRNGYTF
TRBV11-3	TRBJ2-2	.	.	TGTGCCAGCAGCAACGCGGGGTGGGGCATAGACAGCGTGATGGCCGGGGAGCTGTTTTTT	CASSNAGWGIDSVMAGELFF
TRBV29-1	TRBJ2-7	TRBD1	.	TGCAGCGTTGGACAGGGTAGGGCCTACGAGCAGTACTTC	CSVGQGRAYEQYF
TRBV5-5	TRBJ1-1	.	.	TGTGCCAGCAGCTGGCGAGTCTCGAACACTGAAGCTTTCTTT	CASSWRVSNTEAFF
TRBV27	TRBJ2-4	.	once	TGTGCCAGCAGTTTAGCAGGGGCCGCCGACGAGTACTTC	CASSLAGAADEYF
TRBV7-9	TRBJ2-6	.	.	TGTGCCAGCAGCTTAGCTTGGGAGTCCTCTGGGGCCAACGTCCTGACTTTC	CASSLAWESSGANVLTF
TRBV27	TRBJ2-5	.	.	TGTGCCAGCAGTCTAAATCGGGGAGGTACGGAGACCCAGTACTTC	CASSLNRGGTETQYF
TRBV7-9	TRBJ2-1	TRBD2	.	TGTGCCAGCAGCCACCCGACTAGCGGGGGGAGCTCCTACAATGAGCAGTTCTTC	CASSHPTSGGSSYNEQFF
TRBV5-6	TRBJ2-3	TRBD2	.	TGTGCCAGCAGCCTAGGGACTAGCTGGGTCACAGATACGCAGTATTTT	CASSLGTSWVTDTQYF
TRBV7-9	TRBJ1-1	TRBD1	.	TGTGCCAGCAACATACAGGGGAAGAACACTGAAGCTTTCTTT	CASNIQGKNTEAFF
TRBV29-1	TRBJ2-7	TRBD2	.	TGCAGCGTACTAGCGCGGCCCTCCTACGAGCAGTACTTC	CSVLARPSYEQYF
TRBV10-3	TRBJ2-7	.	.	TGTGCCATCAGTGTAGCGGCCTCCTACGAGCAGTACTTC	CAISVAASYEQYF
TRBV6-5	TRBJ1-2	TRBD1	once	TGTGCCAGTCAACCGGGACAGGGATACTATGGCTACACCTTC	CASQPGQGYYGYTF
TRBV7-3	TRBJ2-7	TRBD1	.	TGTGCCAGCAGCTTCCCGGGACAGATTCTCTCCTACGAGCAGTACTTC	CASSFPGQILSYEQYF
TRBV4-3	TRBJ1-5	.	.	TGCGCCAGCAGCCAGATCCAGGGAAAGCCCCAGCATTTT	CASSQIQGKPQHF
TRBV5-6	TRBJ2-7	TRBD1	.	TGTGCCAGCAGCGAGACAGGGGAAGTCTACGAGCAGTACTTC	CASSETGEVYEQYF
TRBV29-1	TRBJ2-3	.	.	TGCAGCGGGGATTTGTCAGATACGCAGTATTTT	CSGDLSDTQYF